The clone carrying this T cell receptor beta chain was seen only once. The record originates from a study of blood T cell repertoires in COVID-19. Across the whole study: Material from acute and convalescent COVID-19 was sourced from the United States, Italy and Spain. From T cells, B-cell-depleted T cells, or PBMCs came the material, which was cDNA or gDNA.

Germline CDR1 reads SGHRS; CDR2 reads YFSETQ. Trimming cost V 9 bases and J 6 bases, with 22 bases left between them. The CDR3 totals 15 residues. In the authors' workflow: The assay estimated nucleated cells by amplifying reference gene primers. TCRdb's table, derived via immunoSEQ multiplex PCR, lists solely in-frame clones and lacks some. That table is the source of V, J and clone size, and D and trimming were worked out from the DNA. The sample comprises approximately 97,000 clones, 75% to 90% of which are singletons, and 38% rests with the top ten. Sequenced: peripheral blood. The chain employs TRBV5-1 and TRBJ2-1; D may be TRBD1 (6 bases). This clonotype was sampled from a man of 80 years or more with acute or convalescent COVID-19. The CDR3, as DNA: TGCGCCACCAAACAGGGCGACTTGCTAACCAATGAGCAGTTCTTC. Encoded protein: CATKQGDLLTNEQFF.